The clone carrying this T cell receptor (beta chain) was recorded at least ten times. The sample is drawn from a study of metastatic and nonmetastatic thyroid tumors. CDR3 length equals 13 residues. Germline V CDR1 and CDR2: MNHNS, SASEGT. The V end lost 8 bases, the J end lost 3 bases, and 10 bases lay between the germline ends. In the authors' workflow: A classifier of distant metastasis in papillary thyroid cancer was built from CDR3 differences (across clinicopathological groups). TCRdb re-called clones from the PCR reads using MiXCR. In this record, the V and J calls reflect TCRdb's handling and not the investigators' own analysis. The sample includes 84,000 or so clones, less than 10% of them seen just once. Patients underwent thyroid surgery, and none had received any treatment before it.

V usage is TRBV6-1 and J usage is TRBJ2-2; unclear D gene. This clonotype was sampled from a female donor with papillary thyroid cancer or a benign thyroid nodule (not recorded which). Some clones in this sample may be carry-over from other donors' samples. The specimen was blood. The DNA for the CDR3 is TGTGCCAGCCGTGTGGGGTACACCGGGGAGCTGTTTTTT. Translated, it gives CASRVGYTGELFF.